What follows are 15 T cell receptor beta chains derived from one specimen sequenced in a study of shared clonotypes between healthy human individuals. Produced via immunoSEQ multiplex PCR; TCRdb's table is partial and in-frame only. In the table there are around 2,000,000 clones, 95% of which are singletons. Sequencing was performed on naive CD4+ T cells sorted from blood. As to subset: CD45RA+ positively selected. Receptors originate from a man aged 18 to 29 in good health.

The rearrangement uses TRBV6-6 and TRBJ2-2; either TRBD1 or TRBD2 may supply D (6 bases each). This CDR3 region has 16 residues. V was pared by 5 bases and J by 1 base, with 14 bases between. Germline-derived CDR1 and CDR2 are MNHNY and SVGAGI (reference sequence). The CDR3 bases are TGTGCCAGCAGTCAGACGGGGGCTGAGAACACCGGGGAGCTGTTTTTT. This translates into CASSQTGAENTGELFF.

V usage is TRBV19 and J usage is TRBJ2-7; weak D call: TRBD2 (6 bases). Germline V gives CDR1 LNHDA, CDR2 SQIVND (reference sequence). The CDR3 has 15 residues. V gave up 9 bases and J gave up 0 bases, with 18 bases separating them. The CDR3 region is CASRLGFMGSYEQYF. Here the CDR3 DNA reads TGTGCCAGCCGACTAGGGTTTATGGGCTCCTACGAGCAGTACTTC.

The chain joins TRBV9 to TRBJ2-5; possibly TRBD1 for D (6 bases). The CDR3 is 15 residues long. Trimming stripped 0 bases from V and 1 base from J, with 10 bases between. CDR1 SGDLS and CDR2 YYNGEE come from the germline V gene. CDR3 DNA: TGTGCCAGCAGCGTAGATGGGACACCCCAAGAGACCCAGTACTTC. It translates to CASSVDGTPQETQYF.

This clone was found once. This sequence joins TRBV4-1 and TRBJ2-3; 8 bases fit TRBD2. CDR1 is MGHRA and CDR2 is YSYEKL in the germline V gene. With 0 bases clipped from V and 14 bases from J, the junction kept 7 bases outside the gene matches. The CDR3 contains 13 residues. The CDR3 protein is CASSQDRGLVLYF. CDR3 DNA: TGCGCCAGCAGCCAAGATCGGGGACTAGTATTGTATTTT.

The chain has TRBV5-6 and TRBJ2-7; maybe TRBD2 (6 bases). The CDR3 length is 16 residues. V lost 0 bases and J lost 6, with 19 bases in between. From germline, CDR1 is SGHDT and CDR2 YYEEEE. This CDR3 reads CASSLAAGTQYSEQYF. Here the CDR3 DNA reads TGTGCCAGCAGCTTGGCCGCGGGGACCCAATATTCCGAGCAGTACTTC.

Here the CDR3 DNA reads TGTGCCAGCAGTGCTCTATGGGGGGCTCGGGATAATGAGCAGTTCTTC. Translated, it gives CASSALWGARDNEQFF. This chain connects TRBV2 to TRBJ2-1; D is possibly TRBD1 or TRBD2 (6 bases each). V was pared by 4 bases and J by 7 bases, with 20 bases between. Germline V CDR1 and CDR2: SNHLY, FYNNEI. The CDR3 consists of 16 residues.

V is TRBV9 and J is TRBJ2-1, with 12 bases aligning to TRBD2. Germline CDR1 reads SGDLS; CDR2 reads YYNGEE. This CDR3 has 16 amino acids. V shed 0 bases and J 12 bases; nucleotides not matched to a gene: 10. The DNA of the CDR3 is TGTGCCAGCAGCGTAGGGGGGACTAGCGGGCCTCAGGGGCAGTTCTTC. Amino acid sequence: CASSVGGTSGPQGQFF.

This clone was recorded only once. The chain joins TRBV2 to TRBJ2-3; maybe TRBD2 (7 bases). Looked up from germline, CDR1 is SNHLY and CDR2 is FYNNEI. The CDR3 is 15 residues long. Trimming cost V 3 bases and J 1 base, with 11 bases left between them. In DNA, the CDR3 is TGTGCCAGCAGTGAGGGGGGGGCAGGCACAGATACGCAGTATTTT. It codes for CASSEGGAGTDTQYF.

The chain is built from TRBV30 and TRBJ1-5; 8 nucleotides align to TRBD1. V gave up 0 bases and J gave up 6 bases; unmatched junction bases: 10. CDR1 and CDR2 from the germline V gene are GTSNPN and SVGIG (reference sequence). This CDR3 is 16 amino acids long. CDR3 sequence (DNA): TGTGCCTGGAGTGTACGAACAGGGGGTGAAGGTCAGCCCCAGCATTTT. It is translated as CAWSVRTGGEGQPQHF.

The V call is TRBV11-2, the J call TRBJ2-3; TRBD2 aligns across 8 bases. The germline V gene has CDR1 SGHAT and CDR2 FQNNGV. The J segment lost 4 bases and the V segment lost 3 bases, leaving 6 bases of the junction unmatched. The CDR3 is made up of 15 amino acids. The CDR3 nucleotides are TGTGCCAGCAGCTTTGGGCTAGCGGGTTCAGATACGCAGTATTTT. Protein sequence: CASSFGLAGSDTQYF. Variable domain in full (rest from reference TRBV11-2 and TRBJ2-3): EAGVAQSPRYKIIEKRQSVAFWCNPISGHATLYWYQQILGQGPKLLIQFQNNGVVDDSQLPKDRFSAERLKGVDSTLKIQPAKLEDSAVYLCASSFGLAGSDTQYFGPGTRLTVL.

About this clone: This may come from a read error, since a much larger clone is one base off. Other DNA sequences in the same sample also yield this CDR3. The CDR3 sequence: CASSPGQGNYGYTF. DNA of the CDR3: TGTGCCAGCAGCCCTGGACAGGGGAACTATGGCTACACCTTC. The chain joins TRBV6-6 to TRBJ1-2; 9 positions agree with TRBD1. Germline values: CDR1 MNHNY, CDR2 SVGAGI (reference sequence). The CDR3 sequence is 14 residues long. After removal of 6 bases from V and 2 bases from J, the junction contained 4 bases not matched to a gene.

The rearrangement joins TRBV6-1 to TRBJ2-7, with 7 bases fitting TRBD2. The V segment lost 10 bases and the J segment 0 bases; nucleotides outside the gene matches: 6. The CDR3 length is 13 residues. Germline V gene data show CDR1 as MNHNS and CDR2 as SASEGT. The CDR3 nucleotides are TGTGCCACTTTAGCGGGCCACTCCTACGAGCAGTACTTC. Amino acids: CATLAGHSYEQYF.

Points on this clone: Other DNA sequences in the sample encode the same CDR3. The CDR3 is CASSPRLAGAYEQYF. Here the CDR3 DNA reads TGTGCCAGCAGCCCTCGACTAGCGGGAGCTTACGAGCAGTACTTC. V gene TRBV14 combines with J gene TRBJ2-7; 12 bases agree with TRBD2. Germline loops: CDR1 SGHDN, CDR2 FVKESK. Trimming cost V 4 bases and J 4 bases; bases outside gene matches: 5. This CDR3 comprises 15 residues.

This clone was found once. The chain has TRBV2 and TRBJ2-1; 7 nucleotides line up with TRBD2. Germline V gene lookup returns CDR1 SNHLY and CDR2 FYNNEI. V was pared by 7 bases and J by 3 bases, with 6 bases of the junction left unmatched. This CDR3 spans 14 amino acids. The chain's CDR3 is CASKSREHYNEQFF. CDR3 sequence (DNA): TGTGCCAGCAAATCGCGGGAGCACTACAATGAGCAGTTCTTC.

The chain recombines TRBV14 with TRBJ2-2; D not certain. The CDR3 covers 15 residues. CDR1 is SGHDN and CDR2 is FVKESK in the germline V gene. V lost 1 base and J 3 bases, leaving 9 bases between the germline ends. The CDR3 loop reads CASSQVAGYTGELFF. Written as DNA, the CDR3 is TGTGCCAGCAGCCAAGTTGCAGGATACACCGGGGAGCTGTTTTTT.